Listed below are T cell receptor beta chains from one sample, sequenced in a study of cytomegalovirus exposure and HLA in healthy donors. Data came from immunoSEQ multiplex PCR; TCRdb stores just in-frame clones and leaves some out. The sample lists 99,000 or so clones; around 80% were seen once. The sample taken for sequencing was PBMCs. Receptor source: a male donor in good health and CMV-seropositive. Each CDR3 is given with its conserved first and last residue. The D gene is left open where the match is weak. Size is omitted from some rows. Given values are once, few, many or a class for expanded clones.

D gene: .
J gene: TRBJ2-7
CDR3 length: 14
V gene: TRBV11-3
clone size: few
CDR3 DNA: TGTGCCAGCAGCCCCTCCGGGCAGGGTTCCGAGCAGTACTTC
CDR3 protein: CASSPSGQGSEQYF

D gene: TRBD2
J gene: TRBJ2-1
CDR3 length: 16
V gene: TRBV7-2
clone size: .
CDR3 DNA: TGTGCCAGCAGCGTTAGCGGGGGAGGGTCCTACAATGAGCAGTTCTTC
CDR3 protein: CASSVSGGGSYNEQFF

D gene: .
J gene: TRBJ1-2
CDR3 length: 15
V gene: TRBV6-5
clone size: .
CDR3 DNA: TGTGCCAGCAGTTACTCCCGGCGGGGGACGGGTGGCTACACCTTC
CDR3 protein: CASSYSRRGTGGYTF

D gene: .
J gene: TRBJ1-4
CDR3 length: 14
V gene: TRBV6-5
clone size: .
CDR3 DNA: TGTGCCAGCAGTTACGGGGACATCGGGGAAAAACTGTTTTTT
CDR3 protein: CASSYGDIGEKLFF

D gene: TRBD1
J gene: TRBJ1-5
CDR3 length: 13
V gene: TRBV19
clone size: once
CDR3 DNA: TGTGCCAGTAGCGACAGGGGCAATCAGCCCCAGCATTTT
CDR3 protein: CASSDRGNQPQHF

D gene: .
J gene: TRBJ1-1
CDR3 length: 14
V gene: TRBV13
clone size: .
CDR3 DNA: TGTGCCAGCAGCCCGCCGGGGGGGATCGCTGAAGCTTTCTTT
CDR3 protein: CASSPPGGIAEAFF

D gene: .
J gene: TRBJ2-6
CDR3 length: 16
V gene: TRBV5-1
clone size: .
CDR3 DNA: TGCGCCAGCAGCTCTGACAGGCGCTCTGGGGCCAACGTCCTGACTTTC
CDR3 protein: CASSSDRRSGANVLTF

D gene: TRBD1
J gene: TRBJ1-4
CDR3 length: 15
V gene: TRBV5-4
clone size: .
CDR3 DNA: TGTGCCAGCAGCTCCTACAGGGGCTTTAATGAAAAACTGTTTTTT
CDR3 protein: CASSSYRGFNEKLFF

D gene: TRBD1
J gene: TRBJ1-6
CDR3 length: 15
V gene: TRBV10-1
clone size: .
CDR3 DNA: TGCGCCAGCGGCCGATGCGACAGGGGGCACTCACCCCTCCACTTT
CDR3 protein: CASGRCDRGHSPLHF

D gene: .
J gene: TRBJ1-2
CDR3 length: 13
V gene: TRBV5-1
clone size: .
CDR3 DNA: TGCGCCAGCAGCTTGGGAGACAACGGAGGCTACACCTTC
CDR3 protein: CASSLGDNGGYTF

D gene: .
J gene: TRBJ1-4
CDR3 length: 14
V gene: TRBV5-1
clone size: once
CDR3 DNA: TGCGCCAGCAGCTTCCAACAGGATAATGAAAAACTGTTTTTT
CDR3 protein: CASSFQQDNEKLFF

D gene: .
J gene: TRBJ2-7
CDR3 length: 13
V gene: TRBV7-9
clone size: .
CDR3 DNA: TGTGCCAGCAGCTCGCCCCAGGGCTACGAGCAGTACTTC
CDR3 protein: CASSSPQGYEQYF

D gene: TRBD2
J gene: TRBJ2-3
CDR3 length: 18
V gene: TRBV5-1
clone size: .
CDR3 DNA: TGCGCCAGCAGCTTGTCTCTAGCGGGGGGCCTAGTAACAGATACGCAGTATTTT
CDR3 protein: CASSLSLAGGLVTDTQYF

D gene: .
J gene: TRBJ2-6
CDR3 length: 15
V gene: TRBV27
clone size: .
CDR3 DNA: TGTGCCAGCAGTTTAAGGACATTCCATAAGGGCGTCCTGACTTTC
CDR3 protein: CASSLRTFHKGVLTF

D gene: TRBD1
J gene: TRBJ1-1
CDR3 length: 15
V gene: TRBV5-1
clone size: few
CDR3 DNA: TGCGCCAGCAGCTTGGCGCGGGACAGGGACACTGAAGCTTTCTTT
CDR3 protein: CASSLARDRDTEAFF

D gene: .
J gene: TRBJ1-6
CDR3 length: 16
V gene: TRBV18
clone size: .
CDR3 DNA: TGTGCCAGCTCACCACCCGGGTCAGCCGAAGGTTCACCCCTCCACTTT
CDR3 protein: CASSPPGSAEGSPLHF

D gene: TRBD2
J gene: TRBJ2-1
CDR3 length: 15
V gene: TRBV5-4
clone size: .
CDR3 DNA: TGTGCCAGCAGCTCTAGCGGCCCAGCCTACAATGAGCAGTTCTTC
CDR3 protein: CASSSSGPAYNEQFF

D gene: .
J gene: TRBJ2-2
CDR3 length: 18
V gene: TRBV4-1
clone size: .
CDR3 DNA: TGCGCCAGCAGCCAAATTAAAGGGGCCAGGGGAAACACCGGGGAGCTGTTTTTT
CDR3 protein: CASSQIKGARGNTGELFF

D gene: .
J gene: TRBJ2-3
CDR3 length: 15
V gene: TRBV30
clone size: few
CDR3 DNA: TGTGCCGGGCGAAGGAAGAAATCTAGCACAGATACGCAGTATTTT
CDR3 protein: CAGRRKKSSTDTQYF

D gene: TRBD1
J gene: TRBJ2-3
CDR3 length: 17
V gene: TRBV6-1
clone size: .
CDR3 DNA: TGTGCCAGCAGTGAAGCCGACAGGGTCCAAGGCACAGATACGCAGTATTTT
CDR3 protein: CASSEADRVQGTDTQYF

D gene: TRBD1
J gene: TRBJ2-7
CDR3 length: 15
V gene: TRBV18
clone size: .
CDR3 DNA: TGTGCCAGCTCACCACCGGGACAGGGGATCTACGAGCAGTACTTC
CDR3 protein: CASSPPGQGIYEQYF

D gene: TRBD2
J gene: TRBJ2-2
CDR3 length: 18
V gene: TRBV10-1
clone size: .
CDR3 DNA: TGCGCCAGCACGTCGGGACTAGCGGGGGGAGCGAACACCGGGGAGCTGTTTTTT
CDR3 protein: CASTSGLAGGANTGELFF

D gene: TRBD1
J gene: TRBJ2-2
CDR3 length: 15
V gene: TRBV6-1
clone size: once
CDR3 DNA: TGTGCCAGCACCGGGACAGCCATCGGCACCGGGGAGCTGTTTTTT
CDR3 protein: CASTGTAIGTGELFF

D gene: TRBD1
J gene: TRBJ1-6
CDR3 length: 13
V gene: TRBV25-1
clone size: .
CDR3 DNA: TGTGCCAGCAGCGCAGGGGGGAATTCACCCCTCCACTTT
CDR3 protein: CASSAGGNSPLHF

D gene: .
J gene: TRBJ1-2
CDR3 length: 13
V gene: TRBV5-1
clone size: .
CDR3 DNA: TGCGCCAGCAGCTTGGAGGGGAACTATGGCTACACCTTC
CDR3 protein: CASSLEGNYGYTF

D gene: TRBD1
J gene: TRBJ1-1
CDR3 length: 14
V gene: TRBV19
clone size: .
CDR3 DNA: TGTGCCAGTAGTATACGGGACAGTGGTCCTGAAGCTTTCTTT
CDR3 protein: CASSIRDSGPEAFF

D gene: .
J gene: TRBJ2-1
CDR3 length: 14
V gene: TRBV7-8
clone size: .
CDR3 DNA: TGTGCCAGCAGCCTAGGGCGGGGGCAAAATGAGCAGTTCTTC
CDR3 protein: CASSLGRGQNEQFF

D gene: .
J gene: TRBJ2-5
CDR3 length: 14
V gene: TRBV27
clone size: .
CDR3 DNA: TGTGCCAGCAGTTTACGAGGGGGCCAAGAGACCCAGTACTTC
CDR3 protein: CASSLRGGQETQYF

D gene: TRBD1
J gene: TRBJ1-1
CDR3 length: 15
V gene: TRBV19
clone size: .
CDR3 DNA: TGTGCCAGTAGTAGAACCGGGACAGGGCTCACTGAAGCTTTCTTT
CDR3 protein: CASSRTGTGLTEAFF

D gene: .
J gene: TRBJ2-1
CDR3 length: 15
V gene: TRBV6-6
clone size: once
CDR3 DNA: TGTGCCAGCAGTTACTCGAAAGGCGGATGGAATGAGCAGTTCTTC
CDR3 protein: CASSYSKGGWNEQFF

D gene: TRBD1
J gene: TRBJ1-6
CDR3 length: 15
V gene: TRBV9
clone size: .
CDR3 DNA: TGTGCCAGCAGTCGGGACAGGGGAGGAAATTCACCCCTCCACTTT
CDR3 protein: CASSRDRGGNSPLHF

D gene: .
J gene: TRBJ1-1
CDR3 length: 18
V gene: TRBV5-4
clone size: once
CDR3 DNA: TGTGCCAGCAGCCGCCCTGGGGCAGGGGTAGTGAAGAACACTGAAGCTTTCTTT
CDR3 protein: CASSRPGAGVVKNTEAFF

D gene: .
J gene: TRBJ1-6
CDR3 length: 15
V gene: TRBV9
clone size: .
CDR3 DNA: TGTGCCAGCAGCGTAGGCACAGGGACGTCCTCACCCCTCCACTTT
CDR3 protein: CASSVGTGTSSPLHF

D gene: .
J gene: TRBJ1-5
CDR3 length: 15
V gene: TRBV7-2
clone size: once
CDR3 DNA: TGTGCCAGCAGCTTAGTTGGGCCAGTCAATCAGCCCCAGCATTTT
CDR3 protein: CASSLVGPVNQPQHF

D gene: .
J gene: TRBJ2-7
CDR3 length: 12
V gene: TRBV5-6
clone size: few
CDR3 DNA: TGTGCCAGCAGCTTGGCCGCAGACGAGCAGTACTTC
CDR3 protein: CASSLAADEQYF

D gene: .
J gene: TRBJ2-3
CDR3 length: 13
V gene: TRBV5-4
clone size: .
CDR3 DNA: TGTGCCTCACACGGGACTAGCACAGATACGCAGTATTTT
CDR3 protein: CASHGTSTDTQYF

D gene: .
J gene: TRBJ1-4
CDR3 length: 16
V gene: TRBV15
clone size: .
CDR3 DNA: TGTGCCACCAGCCACAAACGGAGCCCAACTAATGAAAAACTGTTTTTT
CDR3 protein: CATSHKRSPTNEKLFF

D gene: .
J gene: TRBJ1-5
CDR3 length: 13
V gene: TRBV10-1
clone size: few
CDR3 DNA: TGCGCCAGCAGTGCAGGGGTAAATCAGCCCCAGCATTTT
CDR3 protein: CASSAGVNQPQHF

D gene: .
J gene: TRBJ2-7
CDR3 length: 13
V gene: TRBV5-4
clone size: .
CDR3 DNA: TGTGCCAGCAGCTCGGGGGGCAGCTACGAGCAGTACTTC
CDR3 protein: CASSSGGSYEQYF

D gene: TRBD2
J gene: TRBJ2-5
CDR3 length: 15
V gene: TRBV4-2
clone size: .
CDR3 DNA: TGTGCCAGCAGCCAAGGCAGAGCGGGGGAAGAGACCCAGTACTTC
CDR3 protein: CASSQGRAGEETQYF

D gene: TRBD1
J gene: TRBJ1-5
CDR3 length: 15
V gene: TRBV7-2
clone size: .
CDR3 DNA: TGTGCCAGCCGAGATACAGGGGGCTCAGGGCAGCCCCAGCATTTT
CDR3 protein: CASRDTGGSGQPQHF

D gene: TRBD1
J gene: TRBJ2-3
CDR3 length: 16
V gene: TRBV5-1
clone size: .
CDR3 DNA: TGCGCCAGCAGCTTGGCCGGGGACAGATGGGCAGATACGCAGTATTTT
CDR3 protein: CASSLAGDRWADTQYF

D gene: TRBD2
J gene: TRBJ2-1
CDR3 length: 16
V gene: TRBV5-6
clone size: .
CDR3 DNA: TGTGCCAGCAGCTCCTCCGGGACTAGAAACTACAATGAGCAGTTCTTC
CDR3 protein: CASSSSGTRNYNEQFF

D gene: .
J gene: TRBJ1-2
CDR3 length: 13
V gene: TRBV7-8
clone size: once
CDR3 DNA: TGTGCCAGCAGCCTCCAGGCGGGCTATGGCTACACCTTC
CDR3 protein: CASSLQAGYGYTF

D gene: TRBD1
J gene: TRBJ1-2
CDR3 length: 16
V gene: TRBV19
clone size: .
CDR3 DNA: TGTGCCAGTAGTATAGTGGCCCCGGGACAGGGGGCTAGCTACACCTTC
CDR3 protein: CASSIVAPGQGASYTF

D gene: .
J gene: TRBJ1-4
CDR3 length: 16
V gene: TRBV7-8
clone size: .
CDR3 DNA: TGTGCCAGCAGCTTATTACTAGGGGGGGGCATTGAAAAACTGTTTTTT
CDR3 protein: CASSLLLGGGIEKLFF

D gene: .
J gene: TRBJ1-4
CDR3 length: 16
V gene: TRBV4-1
clone size: few
CDR3 DNA: TGCGCCAGCAGCCAAGGAAAGAGGACAACTAATGAAAAACTGTTTTTT
CDR3 protein: CASSQGKRTTNEKLFF

D gene: .
J gene: TRBJ1-2
CDR3 length: 12
V gene: TRBV18
clone size: .
CDR3 DNA: TGTGCCAGCTCACCACGGGAGGATGGCTACACCTTC
CDR3 protein: CASSPREDGYTF

D gene: TRBD1
J gene: TRBJ2-3
CDR3 length: 14
V gene: TRBV30
clone size: .
CDR3 DNA: TGTGCCTGGAGTTATCCGGGACAGGGCCAGCCCCAGTATTTT
CDR3 protein: CAWSYPGQGQPQYF

D gene: .
J gene: TRBJ1-2
CDR3 length: 14
V gene: TRBV6-5
clone size: once
CDR3 DNA: TGTGCCAGCAGTTACGAAGGGGTCAACTATGGCTACACCTTC
CDR3 protein: CASSYEGVNYGYTF

D gene: .
J gene: TRBJ1-5
CDR3 length: 12
V gene: TRBV5-6
clone size: .
CDR3 DNA: TGTGCCAGCAGCTGGGGGGGACAGCCCCAGCATTTT
CDR3 protein: CASSWGGQPQHF

D gene: .
J gene: TRBJ2-7
CDR3 length: 13
V gene: TRBV2
clone size: .
CDR3 DNA: TGTGCCAGCAGTGCACCGAGCTCCTACGAGCAGTACTTC
CDR3 protein: CASSAPSSYEQYF

D gene: TRBD1
J gene: TRBJ2-7
CDR3 length: 13
V gene: TRBV7-2
clone size: .
CDR3 DNA: TGTGCCAGCAGAGATGGACAGGTCTACGAGCAGTACTTC
CDR3 protein: CASRDGQVYEQYF

D gene: TRBD2
J gene: TRBJ2-1
CDR3 length: 14
V gene: TRBV5-1
clone size: many
CDR3 DNA: TGCGCCAGCAGCTTTAGCGGGGCTACCAATGAGCAGTTCTTC
CDR3 protein: CASSFSGATNEQFF

D gene: TRBD1
J gene: TRBJ2-1
CDR3 length: 14
V gene: TRBV25-1
clone size: .
CDR3 DNA: TGTGCCAGCAGTGGACAGGGTCCGAACAATGAGCAGTTCTTC
CDR3 protein: CASSGQGPNNEQFF